The clone carrying this TCR beta chain was found once. The sample originates from a study of control samples from healthy donors and cancer patients. Measured with immunoSEQ multiplex PCR; TCRdb has only the in-frame clones, and not every one. Among approximately 110,000 clones, 90% to 95% were seen once, and the ten largest hold 6% to 8%. CDR1 is SQVTM and CDR2 is ANQGSEA in the germline V gene. Trimming left V 1 base short and J 3 bases short, with 7 bases between. The CDR3 covers 13 residues. The chain uses TRBV29-1 and TRBJ1-3, with a weak D call TRBD1 (5 bases). Sequencing used blood. The source is a woman aged 18 to 35 in good health. CDR3 DNA: TGCAGCGTTGAAGGGGGCGGTGGAAACACCATATATTTT. Residues: CSVEGGGGNTIYF.